The 4 T cell receptor beta chains given below trace back to one sample, sequenced in a study of cytomegalovirus exposure and HLA in healthy donors. PCR employed 60 Vbeta and 13 Jbeta primers. Data came from immunoSEQ multiplex PCR; TCRdb stores just in-frame clones and leaves some out. The sample has approximately 110,000 clones. Source material: PBMCs. The receptor set was obtained from a man aged 30 to 45 in good health and CMV-seronegative.

The V call is TRBV7-3, the J call TRBJ1-2, with a possible D match to TRBD1 (6 bases). Trimming took off 0 bases at V and 4 bases at J, with 15 bases between the two ends. The CDR3 runs to 16 residues. CDR1 SGHTA and CDR2 FQGTGA come from the germline V gene. CDR3 loop: CASSLTGPTGTYGYTF. The CDR3 bases are TGTGCCAGCAGCTTAACGGGGCCCACAGGGACCTATGGCTACACCTTC.

The chain recombines TRBV18 with TRBJ1-2; D might be TRBD1 (6 bases). Trimming pared 3 bases from V and 4 bases from J, leaving 15 bases between. Germline values: CDR1 KGHSH, CDR2 LQKENI. The CDR3 has 15 amino acids. This CDR3 reads CASSPDETGVYGYTF. The CDR3 nucleotides are TGTGCCAGCTCACCGGATGAGACAGGTGTCTATGGCTACACCTTC.

The chain recombines TRBV29-1 with TRBJ1-5, with 7 bases fitting TRBD1. V lost 4 bases to trimming and J lost 3 bases; unmatched junction nucleotides: 6. The CDR3 contains 14 residues. Germline assignment: CDR1 SQVTM and CDR2 ANQGSEA. CDR3 bases: TGCAGCGTTGCCACCGGGACAGCCAATCAGCCCCAGCATTTT. Translation gives CSVATGTANQPQHF. Full variable domain (missing parts from reference TRBV29-1 and TRBJ1-5): SAVISQKPSRDICQRGTSLTIQCQVDSQVTMMFWYRQQPGQSLTLIATANQGSEATYESGFVIDKFPISRPNLTFSTLTVSNMSPEDSSIYLCSVATGTANQPQHFGDGTRLSIL.

Note on this clone: The junction departs from germline at one end; a sequencing error may be responsible. The chain joins TRBV7-7 to TRBJ2-1; D gene uncertain. Germline loops: CDR1 SSHAT, CDR2 FNYEAQ (reference sequence). This CDR3 spans 13 amino acids. The CDR3 is CASSTLPRDEQFF. CDR3 DNA: TGTGCTAGCAGCACCCTCCCGCGCGATGAGCAGTTCTTC. Supplemented by reference TRBV7-7 and TRBJ2-1, the full variable domain reads GAGVSQSPRYKVTKRGQDVTLRCDPISSHATLYWYQQALGQGPEFLTYFNYEAQPDKSGLPSDRFSAERPEGSISTLTIQRTEQRDSAMYRCASSTLPRDEQFFGPGTRLTVL.